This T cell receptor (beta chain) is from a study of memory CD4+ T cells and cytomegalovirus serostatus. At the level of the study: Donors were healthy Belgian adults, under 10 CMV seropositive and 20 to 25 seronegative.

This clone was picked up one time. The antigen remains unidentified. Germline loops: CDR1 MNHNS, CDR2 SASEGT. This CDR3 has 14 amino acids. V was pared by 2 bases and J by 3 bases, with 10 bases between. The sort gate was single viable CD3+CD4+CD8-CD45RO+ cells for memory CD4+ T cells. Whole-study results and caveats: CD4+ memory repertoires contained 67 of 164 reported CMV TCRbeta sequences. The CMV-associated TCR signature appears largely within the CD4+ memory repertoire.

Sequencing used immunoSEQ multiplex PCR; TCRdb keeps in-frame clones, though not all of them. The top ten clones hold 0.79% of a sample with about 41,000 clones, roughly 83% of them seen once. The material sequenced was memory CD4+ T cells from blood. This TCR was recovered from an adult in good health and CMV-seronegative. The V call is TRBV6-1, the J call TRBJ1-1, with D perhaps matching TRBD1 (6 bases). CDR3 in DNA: TGTGCCAGCAGTGAATCAGGGGCGGACACTGAAGCTTTCTTT. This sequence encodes CASSESGADTEAFF.